This T cell receptor (beta chain) was obtained from a study of PD-1 and CTLA-4 blockade in melanoma. The CDR3 consists of 12 residues. The trim removed 5 bases at V and 2 bases at J, leaving 0 bases unmatched. The assay was immunoSEQ multiplex PCR, and TCRdb's table has in-frame clones only and misses some. The repertoire holds fewer than 7,500 clones, with over 70% as singletons. This chain connects TRBV12-3 or TRBV12-4 to TRBJ2-7; TRBD1 aligns across 7 bases. Sequencing used CD8+ T cells from peripheral blood, obtained before anti-PD-1 treatment. The clonotype was recovered from a human donor with melanoma. CDR3 sequence reads: CASSRGPYEQYF. In nucleotides, the CDR3 is TGTGCCAGCAGTAGGGGGCCCTACGAGCAGTACTTC.